This T cell receptor (beta chain) was profiled in a study of T cell responses to AZD1222 COVID-19 vaccine. Study observations and caveats: Two doses of AZD1222 preceded a rise in Spike-specific TCR breadth and depth. Scientists sampled the repertoires only once the peak T cell response had passed. Clonal diversity was possibly underestimated; the donors were predominantly white British and more often female.

Per the germline V gene, CDR1 is GTSNPN and CDR2 is SVGIG (reference sequence). The CDR3 extends over 9 amino acids. A note on this clone: Its antigen remains unknown.

Sequencing was performed with immunoSEQ multiplex PCR; in TCRdb, only in-frame clones are kept and a portion is missing. This sample carries 150,000 or so clones, 92% of them seen once, and the ten largest clones take about 3.5%. Pooling covered second doses at about 4 or about 12 weeks. The clonotype was recovered from an adult who received the AZD1222 COVID-19 vaccine. The sequenced sample was peripheral blood, obtained 28 days after the second AZD1222 dose. The gene calls are TRBV30 and TRBJ2-7; D possibly corresponds to TRBD2 (5 bases). CDR3 sequence reads: CAAGEKQYF. As DNA, the CDR3 is TGTGCTGCTGGGGAGAAGCAGTACTTC. Complete variable domain (other parts from reference TRBV30 and TRBJ2-7): SQTIHQWPATLVQPVGSPLSLECTVEGTSNPNLYWYRQAAGRGLQLLFYSVGIGQISSEVPQNLSASRPQDRQFILSSKKLLLSDSGFYLCAAGEKQYFGPGTRLTVT.